This T cell receptor beta chain was identified during a study of monozygotic twins with inflammatory bowel disease. Germline CDR1 reads SNHLY; CDR2 reads FYNNEI. There are 11 residues in the CDR3. A 2.5 ml blood sample was drawn per donor. Notes on this clonotype: Its antigen is not known.

An amount of approximately 3,500 ng of total RNA was used for each TCR library. TCRdb re-called the 5' RACE reads; every CDR3 protein appears as one record, without DNA. The sample has about 420,000 distinct CDR3 sequences. Study findings and constraints: A single strong IBD-associated signal or clonotype was not supported by the findings. Since immunosuppressive treatments differed, patient repertoires may have gained added variability.

The TCR was taken from a human donor with ulcerative colitis or Crohn's disease, or a healthy co-twin of an affected twin (not recorded which). The chain recombines TRBV2 with TRBJ1-2; without DNA, the TCRdb call of TRBD1 cannot be checked. Sequencing was done on a sample of blood. This chain's CDR3 is CASGDNYGYTF.